Below, one T cell receptor beta chain is given with its context. No antigen is known for it. The sample belongs to a study of T cell responses to AZD1222 COVID-19 vaccine. Study at large: Investigators merged groups given second doses at roughly 4 or roughly 12 weeks.

Findings and caveats of the study: The study found Spike-specific TCR breadth and depth rose after two AZD1222 doses.

Profiling relied on immunoSEQ multiplex PCR, and the TCRdb table lists in-frame clones only, not all of them. This repertoire shows over 100,000 clones, around nine tenths found once; its top ten account for 6.3%. CDR1 is SGDLS, CDR2 YYNGEE, per germline. V trimming: 3 bases; J trimming: 2 bases; junction bases outside the gene matches: 6. The CDR3 length is 16 residues. Sequenced material: peripheral blood, taken on day 0 of AZD1222 vaccination. The J gene is TRBJ2-1, the V gene TRBV9, with 9 bases that match TRBD1. This clonotype was sampled from an adult in good health. CDR3 sequence: CASSEQGASAYNEQFF. In nucleotides, the CDR3 is TGTGCCAGCAGCGAACAGGGGGCTAGTGCCTACAATGAGCAGTTCTTC.